This T cell receptor (beta chain) was recorded in a study of OX40 agonist ivuxolimab in advanced cancers. Data came from immunoSEQ multiplex PCR; TCRdb stores just in-frame clones and leaves some out. In the table there are 17,000 or so clones, approximately 78% of which are singletons. CDR1 and CDR2 (germline): LNHDA, SQIVND (reference sequence). V shed 7 bases and J 10 bases; nucleotides not matched to a gene: 13. The CDR3 spans 14 residues. The sequences come from CD4+ or CD8+ T cells sorted from blood, collected in a trial of the OX40 agonist ivuxolimab. This chain joins TRBV19 and TRBJ2-1, with 7 nucleotides matching TRBD2. The receptor's source is an adult with an advanced solid tumor such as melanoma, head and neck, liver or kidney cancer. The CDR3 protein is CASNPSSGAGEQFF. CDR3 bases: TGTGCCAGTAATCCTAGCAGCGGAGCGGGGGAGCAGTTCTTC.